The 19 T cell receptor beta chains below were found in one sample sequenced in a study of CD4 T cells in relation to SARS-CoV-2 and coronaviruses. What these receptors recognize is not known. Before the COVID-19 pandemic, during about 2011-2019, CD4+ T cells were taken from unexposed donors. The cells were cultured for approximately 10 days before CD4+ T cells were isolated. The assay was immunoSEQ multiplex PCR, and TCRdb's table has in-frame clones only and misses some. Of 20,000 or so clones in the sample, roughly three quarters were seen once. Sequencing used CD4+ T cells from PBMCs, cultured in vitro. The source is a human donor in good health.

This chain connects TRBV11-3 to TRBJ2-5, with 7 bases lining up with TRBD2. V lost 1 base, J lost 4 bases, and 9 bases stayed unmatched. The CDR3 covers 16 residues. Germline V CDR1 and CDR2: SGHNT, YENEEA. The CDR3 DNA sequence: TGTGCCAGCAGCTTAGGGGGGGAGGGCCTTCGAGAGACCCAGTACTTC. Amino acid sequence: CASSLGGEGLRETQYF.

This rearrangement joins TRBV25-1 to TRBJ1-1; 7 nucleotides align to TRBD1. The CDR3 consists of 16 residues. Germline V CDR1 and CDR2: MGHDK, SYGVNS. V trimming: 5 bases; J trimming: 0 bases; junction bases outside the gene matches: 9. The CDR3 DNA is TGTGCCAGCAGTAATACCGGGACAGTCATGAACACTGAAGCTTTCTTT. As protein: CASSNTGTVMNTEAFF.

The chain links TRBV11-3 to TRBJ2-1; D not certain. The CDR3 length is 12 residues. Germline CDR1 is SGHNT and CDR2 is YENEEA. The V and J ends lost 6 bases and 6 bases respectively, with 9 bases between them. CDR3 amino acids: CASSLDANEQFF. CDR3 in DNA: TGTGCCAGCAGTTTGGACGCCAATGAGCAGTTCTTC.

By share of the sample, this clone is large. The chain couples TRBV9 to TRBJ2-1; tentatively, D is TRBD1 (6 bases). CDR1 and CDR2 (germline): SGDLS, YYNGEE. The CDR3 sequence is 15 residues long. Trimming removed 0 bases from V and 0 bases from J, with 7 bases in between. The CDR3 region has the DNA TGTGCCAGCAGCGTAGAACAGGGCTCCTACAATGAGCAGTTCTTC. Translating gives CASSVEQGSYNEQFF.

This chain joins TRBV4-2 and TRBJ2-7; D unclear. The CDR3 spans 17 residues. Germline V gives CDR1 LGHNA, CDR2 YNFKEQ. The ends were cut back, 2 bases at V and 2 bases at J, with 19 bases in the middle. The CDR3 DNA reads TGTGCCAGCAGCCAACGTCGGAGCGACGAACGAACCTACGAGCAGTACTTC. Protein sequence: CASSQRRSDERTYEQYF.

This sequence joins TRBV14 and TRBJ2-1; no clear D gene. Germline V gene data show CDR1 as SGHDN and CDR2 as FVKESK. This CDR3 is built from 14 residues. Trimming took off 1 base at V and 8 bases at J, with 12 bases between the two ends. The CDR3 coding sequence is TGTGCCAGCAGCCAAGGCCAAAGGTTCCATGAGCAGTTCTTC. It is translated as CASSQGQRFHEQFF.

This sequence joins TRBV3-1 (or the pseudogene TRBV3-2) and TRBJ2-7; weak D call: TRBD2 (5 bases). V shed 6 bases and J shed 0 bases, with 15 bases lying between them. CDR3 length: 15 residues. The germline V gene has CDR1 LGHDT and CDR2 YNNKEL (reference sequence). CDR3 protein: CASSQPGSYSYEQYF. The CDR3, as DNA: TGTGCCAGCAGTCAGCCGGGATCCTACTCCTACGAGCAGTACTTC.

This clone appeared once. This chain joins TRBV6-5 and TRBJ2-1; TRBD2 might be the D (5 bases). Germline V CDR1 and CDR2: MNHEY, SVGAGI. The V gene lost 5 bases and the J gene lost 0 bases, with 11 bases spanning the gap. This CDR3 is 15 amino acids long. This chain's CDR3 is CASSPDYYSYNEQFF. The CDR3 DNA follows: TGTGCCAGCAGTCCTGACTACTACTCCTACAATGAGCAGTTCTTC.

The J gene is TRBJ1-2, the V gene TRBV30; D is ambiguous. Germline V CDR1 and CDR2: GTSNPN, SVGIG (reference sequence). V was clipped by 4 bases and J by 6 bases, with 15 bases between them. The CDR3 covers 13 residues. The CDR3 DNA is TGTGCCTGGACCGTAGCCCCGGGAAATGGCTACACCTTC. This gives the protein CAWTVAPGNGYTF.

The J gene is TRBJ2-1, the V gene TRBV19, with D possibly being TRBD1 (9 bases). Germline CDR1 and CDR2: LNHDA and SQIVND (reference sequence). Trimming removed 5 bases at V and 7 bases at J, with 27 bases between. This CDR3 region has 18 residues. The CDR3 coding sequence is TGTGCCAGTAGTCCAAGCGGGGGTTATACCGGGACAGGGAATGAGCAGTTCTTC. Translation: CASSPSGGYTGTGNEQFF.

In its sample, this clone is large. The J gene is TRBJ2-2, the V gene TRBV25-1; D is possibly TRBD1 or TRBD2 (5 bases each). Germline CDR1 and CDR2: MGHDK and SYGVNS. The CDR3 totals 12 residues. Trimming stripped 7 bases from V and 6 bases from J, with 9 bases between. The CDR3 reads CASTRGAGELFF. For the CDR3, the DNA is TGTGCCAGCACTCGGGGCGCCGGGGAGCTGTTTTTT.

This chain joins TRBV6-1 and TRBJ1-2; D gene ambiguous. The germline gives CDR1 MNHNS, CDR2 SASEGT. This CDR3 has 15 amino acids. Between the trimmed V and J ends, which lost 2 bases and 2 bases, there was a span of 12 bases. The DNA of the CDR3 is TGTGCCAGCAGTGAATATATCCGTCTCAACTATGGCTACACCTTC. Translation gives CASSEYIRLNYGYTF.

CDR3 nucleotides: TGTGCCAGCAGCTTAGGGCAGGGTCCGTTCTTC. Amino acid sequence: CASSLGQGPFF. The gene calls are TRBV7-8 and TRBJ2-1, with D maybe TRBD1 (5 bases). The germline CDR1 and CDR2 sequences are SGHVS and FQNEAQ. The V gene lost 1 base and the J gene lost 15 bases, with 10 bases spanning the gap. The CDR3 has 11 amino acids.

This clone was counted between two and nine times. This chain connects TRBV4-1 to TRBJ2-1; D unclear. The CDR3 is made up of 14 amino acids. Trimming stripped 1 base from V and 9 bases from J, with 13 bases between. CDR1 and CDR2 from the germline V gene are MGHRA and YSYEKL. CDR3 in amino acids: CASSQGLRNGEQFF. CDR3 DNA sequence: TGCGCCAGCAGCCAAGGACTTAGGAATGGTGAGCAGTTCTTC.

The rearrangement links TRBV28 to TRBJ1-2, with D possibly TRBD1 on 5 matching bases. CDR1 and CDR2 from the germline V gene are MDHEN and SYDVKM. With 2 bases removed from V and 8 bases from J, the gap between germline ends came to 18 bases. The CDR3 contains 15 residues. In nucleotides, the CDR3 is TGTGCCAGCAGTTTAGCCCAGGGAGGAAAGCAAGGCTACACCTTC. This codes for CASSLAQGGKQGYTF.

The genes are TRBV14 and TRBJ2-5, with TRBD2 identical over 8 bases. The CDR3 runs 15 residues. Germline trimming cut 1 base from V and 3 bases from J; bases unmatched to any gene: 4. The germline V gene has CDR1 SGHDN and CDR2 FVKESK. This CDR3 is CASSQGTSGKETQYF. CDR3 DNA: TGTGCCAGCAGCCAAGGAACTAGCGGTAAAGAGACCCAGTACTTC.

This chain uses TRBV4-2 with TRBJ2-1, with D maybe TRBD2 (5 bases). V lost 4 bases and J 7 bases, leaving 14 bases between the germline ends. Looked up from germline, CDR1 is LGHNA and CDR2 is YNFKEQ. CDR3 length: 14 residues. The CDR3 protein is CASSLDSSGNEQFF. CDR3 DNA: TGTGCCAGCAGCCTGGACTCGAGTGGAAATGAGCAGTTCTTC.

This chain uses TRBV14 with TRBJ1-2; TRBD1 matches 8 bases. V lost 4 bases to trimming and J lost 6 bases; unmatched junction nucleotides: 4. Germline V gene data show CDR1 as SGHDN and CDR2 as FVKESK. The CDR3 is 13 residues long. CDR3 bases: TGTGCCAGCAGCCGGACAGGGTTAGATGGCTACACCTTC. Its protein is CASSRTGLDGYTF.

The chain has TRBV29-1 and TRBJ2-2; D remains ambiguous. V was shortened by 7 bases and J by 2 bases, with 11 bases between the two germline ends. This CDR3 spans 13 amino acids. Germline assignment: CDR1 SQVTM and CDR2 ANQGSEA. CDR3 loop: CSARGPNTGELFF. The CDR3 nucleotides are TGCAGCGCCCGTGGGCCCAACACCGGGGAGCTGTTTTTT.